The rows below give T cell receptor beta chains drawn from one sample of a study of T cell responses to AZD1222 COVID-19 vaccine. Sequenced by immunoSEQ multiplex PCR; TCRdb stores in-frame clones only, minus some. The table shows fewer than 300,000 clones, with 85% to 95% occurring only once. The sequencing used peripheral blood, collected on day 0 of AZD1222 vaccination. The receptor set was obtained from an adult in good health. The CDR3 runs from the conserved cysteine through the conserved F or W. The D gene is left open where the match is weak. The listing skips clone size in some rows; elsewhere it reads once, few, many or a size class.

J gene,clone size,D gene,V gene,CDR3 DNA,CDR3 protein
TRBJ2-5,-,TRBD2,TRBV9,TGTGCCAGCAGCCGTGCTCCCACCGGGCGGGGGGTCCAAGAGACCCAGTACTTC,CASSRAPTGRGVQETQYF
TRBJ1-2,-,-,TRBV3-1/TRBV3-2,TGTGCCAGCAGCCGCATCCGGGACCGTAACTATGGCTACACCTTC,CASSRIRDRNYGYTF
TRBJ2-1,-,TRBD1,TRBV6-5,TGTGCCAGCGCCGGGGGGACAGGGGGATACAATGAGCAGTTCTTC,CASAGGTGGYNEQFF
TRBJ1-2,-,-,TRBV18,TGTGCCAGCTCACCCGATGGGACGAGAGTTGGCTACACCTTC,CASSPDGTRVGYTF
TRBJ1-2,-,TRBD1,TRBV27,TGTGCCAGCAGTTTCGGGACAGGGGTCGGCTACACCTTC,CASSFGTGVGYTF
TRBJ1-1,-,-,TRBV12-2,TGTGCAAGTCGCTTAGCCCATTACCTCCGCGGGAACACTGAAGCTTTCTTT,CASRLAHYLRGNTEAFF
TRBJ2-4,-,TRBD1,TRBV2,TGTGCCAGCAGTGGGGGACAGAAAAACATTCAGTACTTC,CASSGGQKNIQYF
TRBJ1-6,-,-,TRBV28,TGTGCCAGCAGTTCCCGGGGGGGCGGAAATTCACCCCTCCACTTT,CASSSRGGGNSPLHF
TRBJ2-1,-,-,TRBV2,TGTGCCAGCAGTGAAGCGCTTCGGGATGCCGGTGAGCAGTTCTTC,CASSEALRDAGEQFF
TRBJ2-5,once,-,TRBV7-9,TGTGCCAGCATCCAGGGCGAGACCCAGTACTTC,CASIQGETQYF
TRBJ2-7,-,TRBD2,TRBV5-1,TGCGCCAGCAGGCTAGCGGGGGGTGTCTACGAGCAGTACTTC,CASRLAGGVYEQYF
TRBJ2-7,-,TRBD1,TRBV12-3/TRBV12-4,TGTGCCAGCAGACATACAGGGGGCCACGAGCAGTACTTC,CASRHTGGHEQYF
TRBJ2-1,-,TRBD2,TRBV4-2,TGTGCCAGCAGCCCGTTTATTACTAGCGGGAGGGACAATGAGCAGTTCTTC,CASSPFITSGRDNEQFF
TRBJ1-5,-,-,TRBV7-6,TGTGCCAGCAGCCCGGGCCCGAGCAATCAGCCCCAGCATTTT,CASSPGPSNQPQHF
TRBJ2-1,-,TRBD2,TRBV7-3,TGTGCCAGCAGCCCAGGACTAGCGGGAGGAAACAATGAGCAGTTCTTC,CASSPGLAGGNNEQFF
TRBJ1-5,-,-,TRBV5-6,TGTGCCAGCAGCTTTCTTACGGGCAATCAGCCCCAGCATTTT,CASSFLTGNQPQHF
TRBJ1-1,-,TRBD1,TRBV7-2,TGTGCCAGCAGGCGACAGGGGAGGAGGACTGAAGCTTTCTTT,CASRRQGRRTEAFF
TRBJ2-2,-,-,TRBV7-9,TGTGCCAGCACCATACCCGGGGAGCTGTTTTTT,CASTIPGELFF
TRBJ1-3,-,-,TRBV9,TGTGCCAGCAGCGTAGAGGGACTGGCTGGAAACACCATATATTTT,CASSVEGLAGNTIYF
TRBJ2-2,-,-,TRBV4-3,TGCGCCAGCAAGGGGGACGGGATTAACACCGGGGAGCTGTTTTTT,CASKGDGINTGELFF
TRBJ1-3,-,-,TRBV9,TGTGCCAGCAGCCCTGGGAGGGGGAACACCATATATTTT,CASSPGRGNTIYF
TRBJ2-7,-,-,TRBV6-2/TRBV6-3,TGTGCCAGCAGCTTCCACTACGAGCAGTACTTC,CASSFHYEQYF
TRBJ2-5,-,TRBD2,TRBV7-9,TGTGCCAGCAGCTTTCGAGGGGGGAGCGGGAGTGGAGAGACCCAGTACTTC,CASSFRGGSGSGETQYF
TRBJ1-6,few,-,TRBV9,TGTGCCAGCGCGCCCGGGCAGGGAGGTAATTCACCCCTCCACTTT,CASAPGQGGNSPLHF
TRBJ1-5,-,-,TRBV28,TGTGCCAGTTGGGGGCCCCTGGGAACTCAGCCCCAGCATTTT,CASWGPLGTQPQHF
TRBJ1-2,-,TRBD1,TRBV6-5,TGTGCCAGCAGTCCGGGACAGGGCGAGGACTATGGCTACACCTTC,CASSPGQGEDYGYTF
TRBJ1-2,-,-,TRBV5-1,TGCGCCAGCAGCTCGGACAGAGGCTATGGCTACACCTTC,CASSSDRGYGYTF
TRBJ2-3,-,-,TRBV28,TGTGCCAGCAGTTTCCTCAGGGTAGGCGCAGATACGCAGTATTTT,CASSFLRVGADTQYF
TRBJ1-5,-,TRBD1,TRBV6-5,TGTGCCAGCAGGACAGGGGGCCAGCCCCAGCATTTT,CASRTGGQPQHF
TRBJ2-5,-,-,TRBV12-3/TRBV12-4,TGTGCCAGCAGTTTTTCTGCGGGGGAGACCCAGTACTTC,CASSFSAGETQYF
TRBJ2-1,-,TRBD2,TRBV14,TGTGCCAGCAGCCTCGGGAGGCCAGGACGAAATGAGCAGTTCTTC,CASSLGRPGRNEQFF
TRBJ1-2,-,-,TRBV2,TGTGCCAGCAGCCTGACAGCGTCGTCCTCCTATGGCTACACCTTC,CASSLTASSSYGYTF
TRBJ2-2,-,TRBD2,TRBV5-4,TGTGCCAGCAGCTTCCCTAGCGGGAGCCCCGGGGAGCTGTTTTTT,CASSFPSGSPGELFF
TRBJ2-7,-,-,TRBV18,TGTGCCAGCTCACCAAGGGCTCGCCCGTCGTACGAGCAGTACTTC,CASSPRARPSYEQYF
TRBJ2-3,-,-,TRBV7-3,TGTGCCAGCAGCCGGTCGGAAAGGTCAGATACGCAGTATTTT,CASSRSERSDTQYF
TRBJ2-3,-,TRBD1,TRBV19,TGTGCCAGTAGTACTCCGGGACAGGGACCTAGCACAGATACGCAGTATTTT,CASSTPGQGPSTDTQYF
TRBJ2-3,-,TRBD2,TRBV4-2,TGTGCCAGCAGCCGTCAGACTAGCGGGGGGGAGAATACGCAGTATTTT,CASSRQTSGGENTQYF
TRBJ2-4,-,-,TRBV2,TGTGCCAGCAGTGAAGCTCTAGGAGAAGGGGAGAACATTCAGTACTTC,CASSEALGEGENIQYF
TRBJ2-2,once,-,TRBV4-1,TGCGCCAGCAGCCAAGCCCACAGCTTCGACACCGGGGAGCTGTTTTTT,CASSQAHSFDTGELFF
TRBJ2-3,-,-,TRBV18,TGTGCCAGCTCCCAGAGGCTAGATACGCAGTATTTT,CASSQRLDTQYF
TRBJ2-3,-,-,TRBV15,TGTGCCACCAGCAGGGCCAGTTCCCCAGATACGCAGTATTTT,CATSRASSPDTQYF
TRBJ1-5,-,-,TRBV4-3,TGCGCCAGCAGCCACACTACGAAGGGGCCCCAGCATTTT,CASSHTTKGPQHF
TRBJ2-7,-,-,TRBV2,TGTGCCAGCAGTGAACGTGCTTCCGAGCAGTACTTC,CASSERASEQYF
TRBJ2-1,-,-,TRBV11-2,TGTGCCAGCGGGCCGGGCTCCCACTCTAATGAGCAGTTCTTC,CASGPGSHSNEQFF
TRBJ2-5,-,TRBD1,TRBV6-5,TGTGCCAGCAGCCCCGGGACAGGCCCGGTGGAGACCCAGTACTTC,CASSPGTGPVETQYF
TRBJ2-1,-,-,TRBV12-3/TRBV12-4,TGTGCCAGCAGTTACACAGGCGCTGAGCAGTTCTTC,CASSYTGAEQFF
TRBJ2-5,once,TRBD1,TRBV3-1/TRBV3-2,TGTGCCAGCAGCGAACGGACAGGGCAAGAGACCCAGTACTTC,CASSERTGQETQYF
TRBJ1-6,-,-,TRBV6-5,TGTGCCAGCCTTGGAGGCAATTCACCCCTCCACTTT,CASLGGNSPLHF
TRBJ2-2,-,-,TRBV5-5,TGTGCCAGCGGTCAGGGAGTAACCGGGGAGCTGTTTTTT,CASGQGVTGELFF
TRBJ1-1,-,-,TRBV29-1,TGCAGCGTTCGGGCGATTGGCACTGAAGCTTTCTTT,CSVRAIGTEAFF
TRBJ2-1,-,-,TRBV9,TGTGCCAGCAGCGTAACTAGCTACAATGAGCAGTTCTTC,CASSVTSYNEQFF
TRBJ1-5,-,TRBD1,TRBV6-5,TGTGCCAGCAGTAAACAGGGGTTGTATCAGCCCCAGCATTTT,CASSKQGLYQPQHF
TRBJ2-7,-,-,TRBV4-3,TGCGCCAGCAGCCAAGATAGGACCTCCAGGGTGAGGAGCTCCTACGAGCAGTACTTC,CASSQDRTSRVRSSYEQYF
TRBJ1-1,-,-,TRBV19,TGTGCCAGTAGTATCTGGGACCCAATGAACACTGAAGCTTTCTTT,CASSIWDPMNTEAFF
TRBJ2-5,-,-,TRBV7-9,TGTGCCAGCAGACCCGTAGCCCTAGAGACCCAGTACTTC,CASRPVALETQYF